This T cell receptor beta chain comes out of a study of neurological immune-mediated disorders. About the research overall: Multiple sclerosis patients numbered approximately 35, of whom around 30 were relapsing-remitting and 3 secondary progressive.

Synthesis of cDNA used 5'RACE (with 10-nucleotide random UMIs). Every sequencing run drew on 15-18 subjects and yielded over 200 million TCR-beta sequences. TCRdb reprocessed the 5' RACE reads with MiXCR, giving one entry per CDR3 protein. The sample lists about 120,000 distinct CDR3 sequences; roughly 3.4% were seen once. The unsorted libraries were generated from a total of 2 million PBMCs, which had been stored in RNAlater at -80 C. This clonotype was observed at least ten times. Material for sequencing was PBMCs. The sequence came from a woman aged 25 to 39 with multiple sclerosis.

CDR3 in DNA: TGTGCCAGCAGCCCCCTCGCATTGGGACCCTATGGCTACACCTTC. Protein product: CASSPLALGPYGYTF. The chain uses TRBV7-9 and TRBJ1-2, with D possibly matching TRBD1 (5 bases). The CDR3 is 15 residues long. With 5 bases removed from V and 4 bases from J, the gap between germline ends came to 17 bases. The germline gives CDR1 SEHNR, CDR2 FQNEAQ (reference sequence).